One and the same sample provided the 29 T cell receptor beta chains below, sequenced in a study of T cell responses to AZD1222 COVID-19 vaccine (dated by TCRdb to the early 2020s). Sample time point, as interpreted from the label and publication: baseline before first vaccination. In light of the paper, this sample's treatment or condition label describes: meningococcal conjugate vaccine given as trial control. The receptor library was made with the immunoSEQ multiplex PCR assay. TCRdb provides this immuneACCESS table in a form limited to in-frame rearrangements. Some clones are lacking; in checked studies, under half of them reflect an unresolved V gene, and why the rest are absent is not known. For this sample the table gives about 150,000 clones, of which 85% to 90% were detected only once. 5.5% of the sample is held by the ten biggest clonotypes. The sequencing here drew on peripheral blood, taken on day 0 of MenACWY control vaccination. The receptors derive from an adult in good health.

This CDR3 is CSVVQGAGTEAFF. The CDR3 DNA reads as TGCAGCGTTGTCCAAGGGGCCGGCACTGAAGCTTTCTTT. The J gene is TRBJ1-1, the V gene TRBV29-1; TRBD1 is a possible D gene (5 bases). This CDR3 spans 13 amino acids. Germline assignment: CDR1 SQVTM and CDR2 ANQGSEA. Trimming cost V 4 bases and J 4 bases, with 13 bases left between them.

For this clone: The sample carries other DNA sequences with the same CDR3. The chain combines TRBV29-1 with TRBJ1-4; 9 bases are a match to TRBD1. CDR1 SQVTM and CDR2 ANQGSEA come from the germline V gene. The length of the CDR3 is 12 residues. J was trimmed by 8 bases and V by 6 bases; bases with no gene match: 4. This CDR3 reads CSVKDRGEKLFF. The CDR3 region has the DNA TGCAGCGTAAAGGACAGGGGAGAAAAACTGTTTTTT. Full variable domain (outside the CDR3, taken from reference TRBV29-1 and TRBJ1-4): SAVISQKPSRDICQRGTSLTIQCQVDSQVTMMFWYRQQPGQSLTLIATANQGSEATYESGFVIDKFPISRPNLTFSTLTVSNMSPEDSSIYLCSVKDRGEKLFFGSGTQLSVL.

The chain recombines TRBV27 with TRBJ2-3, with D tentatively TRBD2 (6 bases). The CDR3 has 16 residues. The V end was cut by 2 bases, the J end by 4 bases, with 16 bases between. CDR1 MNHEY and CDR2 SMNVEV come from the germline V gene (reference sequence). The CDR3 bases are TGTGCCAGCAGTTTACGCCTAGCGCAATTGGCAGATACGCAGTATTTT. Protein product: CASSLRLAQLADTQYF.

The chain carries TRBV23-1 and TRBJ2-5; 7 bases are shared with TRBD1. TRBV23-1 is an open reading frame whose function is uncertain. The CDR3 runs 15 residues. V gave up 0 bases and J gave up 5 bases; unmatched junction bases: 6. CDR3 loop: CASSQSSAGGETQYF. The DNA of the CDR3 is TGCGCCAGCAGTCAATCGTCGGCAGGGGGTGAGACCCAGTACTTC.

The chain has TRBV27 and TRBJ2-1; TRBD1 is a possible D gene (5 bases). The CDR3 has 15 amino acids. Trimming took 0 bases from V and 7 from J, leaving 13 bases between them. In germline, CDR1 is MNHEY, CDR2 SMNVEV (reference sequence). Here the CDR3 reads CASSLSGVRGNEQFF. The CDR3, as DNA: TGTGCCAGCAGTTTATCCGGTGTAAGGGGTAATGAGCAGTTCTTC.

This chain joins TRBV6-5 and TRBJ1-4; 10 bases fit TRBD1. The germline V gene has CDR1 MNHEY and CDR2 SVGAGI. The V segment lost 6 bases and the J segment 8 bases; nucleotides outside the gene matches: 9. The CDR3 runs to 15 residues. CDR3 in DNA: TGTGCCAGCAGCTCCGGGGGACAGGGGACCGAAAAACTGTTTTTT. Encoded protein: CASSSGGQGTEKLFF.

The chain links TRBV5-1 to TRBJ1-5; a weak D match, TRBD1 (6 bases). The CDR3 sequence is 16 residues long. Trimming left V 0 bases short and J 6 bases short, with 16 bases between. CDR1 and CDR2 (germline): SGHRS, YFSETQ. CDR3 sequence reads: CASSLEGHGIGQPQHF. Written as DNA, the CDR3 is TGCGCCAGCAGCTTGGAGGGACACGGAATCGGTCAGCCCCAGCATTTT.

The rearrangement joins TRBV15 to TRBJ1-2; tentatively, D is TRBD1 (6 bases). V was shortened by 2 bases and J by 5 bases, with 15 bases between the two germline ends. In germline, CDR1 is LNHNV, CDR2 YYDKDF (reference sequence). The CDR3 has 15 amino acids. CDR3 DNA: TGTGCCACCAGCAGACAACAGGGTGTTAGGTATGGCTACACCTTC. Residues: CATSRQQGVRYGYTF.

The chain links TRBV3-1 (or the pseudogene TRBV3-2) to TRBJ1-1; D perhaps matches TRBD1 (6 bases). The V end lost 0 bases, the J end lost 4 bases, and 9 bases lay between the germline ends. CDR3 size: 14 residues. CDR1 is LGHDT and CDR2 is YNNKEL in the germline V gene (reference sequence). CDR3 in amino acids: CASSQDRRGTEAFF. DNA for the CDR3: TGTGCCAGCAGCCAAGATCGCAGGGGCACTGAAGCTTTCTTT.

This CDR3 reads CAWKGTAENQPQHF. The CDR3 nucleotides are TGTGCCTGGAAGGGGACAGCGGAAAATCAGCCCCAGCATTTT. This rearrangement joins TRBV30 to TRBJ1-5; 7 bases align to TRBD1. V shed 4 bases, J shed 4 bases, and the junction held 7 bases outside the gene matches. The CDR3 is 14 amino acids. CDR1 is GTSNPN and CDR2 is SVGIG in the germline V gene (reference sequence).

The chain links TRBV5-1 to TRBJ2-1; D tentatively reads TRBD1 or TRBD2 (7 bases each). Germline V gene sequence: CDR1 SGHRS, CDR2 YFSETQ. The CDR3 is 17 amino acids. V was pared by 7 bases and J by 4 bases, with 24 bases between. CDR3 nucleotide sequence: TGCGCCAGCTCGGAGGGGGCTAGCGGTAAGGGATACAATGAGCAGTTCTTC. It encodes CASSEGASGKGYNEQFF.

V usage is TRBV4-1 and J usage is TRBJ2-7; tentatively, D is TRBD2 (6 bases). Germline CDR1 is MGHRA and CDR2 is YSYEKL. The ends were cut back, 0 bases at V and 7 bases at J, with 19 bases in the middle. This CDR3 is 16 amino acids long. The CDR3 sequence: CASSQEVNTYSGEQYF. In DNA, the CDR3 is TGCGCCAGCAGCCAAGAAGTTAACACCTACAGCGGGGAGCAGTACTTC.

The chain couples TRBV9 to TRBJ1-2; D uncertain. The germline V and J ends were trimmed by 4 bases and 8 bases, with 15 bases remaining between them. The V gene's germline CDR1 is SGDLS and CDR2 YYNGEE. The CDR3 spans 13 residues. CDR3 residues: CASSPRWSDGYTF. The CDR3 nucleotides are TGTGCCAGCAGCCCACGTTGGAGTGACGGCTACACCTTC. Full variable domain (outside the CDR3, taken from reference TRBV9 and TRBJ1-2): DSGVTQTPKHLITATGQRVTLRCSPRSGDLSVYWYQQSLDQGLQFLIQYYNGEERAKGNILERFSAQQFPDLHSELNLSSLELGDSALYFCASSPRWSDGYTFGSGTRLTVV.

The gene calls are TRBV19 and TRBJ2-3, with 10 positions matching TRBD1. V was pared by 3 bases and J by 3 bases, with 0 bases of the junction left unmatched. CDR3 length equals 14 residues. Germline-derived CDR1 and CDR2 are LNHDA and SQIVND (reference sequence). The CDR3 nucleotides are TGTGCCAGTAGTATGGGACAGGGGACAGATACGCAGTATTTT. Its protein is CASSMGQGTDTQYF.

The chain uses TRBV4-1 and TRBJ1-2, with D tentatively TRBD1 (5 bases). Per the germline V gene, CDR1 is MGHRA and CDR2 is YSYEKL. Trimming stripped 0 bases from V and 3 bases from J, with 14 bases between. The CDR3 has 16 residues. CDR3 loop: CASSQDQTTADYGYTF. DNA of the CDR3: TGCGCCAGCAGCCAAGATCAAACGACAGCCGACTATGGCTACACCTTC.

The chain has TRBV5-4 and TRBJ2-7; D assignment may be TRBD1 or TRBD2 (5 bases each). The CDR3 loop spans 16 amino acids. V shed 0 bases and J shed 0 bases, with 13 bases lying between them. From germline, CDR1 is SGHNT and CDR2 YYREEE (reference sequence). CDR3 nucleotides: TGTGCCAGCAGCTTGGGGGGGACGGTTAGCTCCTACGAGCAGTACTTC. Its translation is CASSLGGTVSSYEQYF.

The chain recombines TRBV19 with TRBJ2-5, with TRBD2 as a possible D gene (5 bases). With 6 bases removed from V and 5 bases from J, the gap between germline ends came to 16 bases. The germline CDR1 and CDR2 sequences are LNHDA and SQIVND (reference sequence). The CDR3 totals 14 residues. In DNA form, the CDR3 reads TGTGCCAGTAGCGTCGGGCGGTCGGGGGAGACCCAGTACTTC. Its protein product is CASSVGRSGETQYF.

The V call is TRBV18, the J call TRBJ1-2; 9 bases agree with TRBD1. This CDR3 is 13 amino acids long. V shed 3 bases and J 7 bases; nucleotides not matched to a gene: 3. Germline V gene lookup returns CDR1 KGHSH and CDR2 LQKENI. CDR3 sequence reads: CASSPTGGGGYTF. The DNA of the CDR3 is TGTGCCAGCTCACCTACAGGGGGCGGTGGCTACACCTTC. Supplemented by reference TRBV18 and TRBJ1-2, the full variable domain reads NAGVMQNPRHLVRRRGQEARLRCSPMKGHSHVYWYRQLPEEGLKFMVYLQKENIIDESGMPKERFSAEFPKEGPSILRIQQVVRGDSAAYFCASSPTGGGGYTFGSGTRLTVV.

Here the CDR3 reads CAWSAGTDTLGTEAFF. DNA for the CDR3: TGTGCCTGGAGTGCCGGGACAGACACTTTGGGCACTGAAGCTTTCTTT. The chain combines TRBV30 with TRBJ1-1; the match to TRBD1 covers 7 bases. This CDR3 spans 16 amino acids. The ends lost 1 base at V and 4 bases at J; junction bases unmatched: 12. Germline CDR1 GTSNPN, CDR2 SVGIG (reference sequence).

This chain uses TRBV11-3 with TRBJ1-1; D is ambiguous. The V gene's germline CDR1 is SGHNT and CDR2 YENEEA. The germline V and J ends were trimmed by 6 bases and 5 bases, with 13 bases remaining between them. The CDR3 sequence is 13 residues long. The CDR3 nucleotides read TGTGCCAGCAGTCAACTATCGGTGACTGAAGCTTTCTTT. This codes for CASSQLSVTEAFF.

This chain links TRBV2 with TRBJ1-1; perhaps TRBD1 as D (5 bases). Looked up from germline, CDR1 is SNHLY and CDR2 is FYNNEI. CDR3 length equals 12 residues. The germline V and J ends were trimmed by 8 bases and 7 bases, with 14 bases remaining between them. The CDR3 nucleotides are TGTGCCAGCCCGGGGGTTGGCTTTGAAGCTTTCTTT. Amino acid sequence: CASPGVGFEAFF.

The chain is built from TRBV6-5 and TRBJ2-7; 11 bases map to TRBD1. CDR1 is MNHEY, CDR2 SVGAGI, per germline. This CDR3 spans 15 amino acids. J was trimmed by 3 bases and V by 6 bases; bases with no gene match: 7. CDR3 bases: TGTGCCAGCAGGTCGGACAGGGGGCGCATCTACGAGCAGTACGTC. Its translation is CASRSDRGRIYEQYV.

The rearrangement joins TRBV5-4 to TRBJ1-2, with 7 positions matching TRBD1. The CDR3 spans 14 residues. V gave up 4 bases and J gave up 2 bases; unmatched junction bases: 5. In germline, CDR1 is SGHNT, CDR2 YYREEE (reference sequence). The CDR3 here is CASSEGTANYGYTF. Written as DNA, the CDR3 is TGTGCCAGCAGCGAGGGGACAGCCAACTATGGCTACACCTTC.

CDR3 nucleotide sequence: TGCGCCAGCAGCTTGGCTACAGGGCTAGGGGATTCACCCCTCCACTTT. This translates into CASSLATGLGDSPLHF. This chain connects TRBV5-1 to TRBJ1-6; TRBD1 might be the D (6 bases). The V and J ends lost 0 bases and 8 bases respectively, with 15 bases between them. The CDR3 runs 16 residues. Per the germline V gene, CDR1 is SGHRS and CDR2 is YFSETQ. Using reference TRBV5-1 and TRBJ1-6 for the parts outside the CDR3, the full variable domain is KAGVTQTPRYLIKTRGQQVTLSCSPISGHRSVSWYQQTPGQGLQFLFEYFSETQRNKGNFPGRFSGRQFSNSRSEMNVSTLELGDSALYLCASSLATGLGDSPLHFGNGTRLTVT.

The CDR3 loop is CASSLGGKHGYTF. In nucleotides, the CDR3 is TGTGCCAGCAGTTTAGGGGGGAAGCATGGCTACACCTTC. This sequence joins TRBV12-3 or TRBV12-4 and TRBJ1-2, with a tentative D call TRBD1 (5 bases). Deletions cut 1 base from V and 6 bases from J, with 9 bases between. The length of the CDR3 is 13 residues.

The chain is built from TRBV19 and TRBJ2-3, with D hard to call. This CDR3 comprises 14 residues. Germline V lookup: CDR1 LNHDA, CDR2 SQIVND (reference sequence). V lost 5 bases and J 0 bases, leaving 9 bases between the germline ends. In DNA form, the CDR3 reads TGTGCCAGTAGTGATTTCTCTAGCACAGATACGCAGTATTTT. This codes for CASSDFSSTDTQYF.

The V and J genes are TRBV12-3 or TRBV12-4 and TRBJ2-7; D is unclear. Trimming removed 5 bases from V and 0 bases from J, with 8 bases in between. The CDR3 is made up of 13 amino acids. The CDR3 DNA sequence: TGTGCCAGCAGTCCGTTGTACTCCTACGAGCAGTACTTC. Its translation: CASSPLYSYEQYF.

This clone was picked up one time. The CDR3 DNA follows: TGTGCCAGCAGCTTTGGGGCGAAGAATCAGCCCCAGCATTTT. Protein: CASSFGAKNQPQHF. The chain uses TRBV7-2 and TRBJ1-5; a weak D match, TRBD1 (5 bases). V was trimmed by 3 bases and J by 4 bases, leaving 10 bases between them. The CDR3 is made up of 14 amino acids. The germline gives CDR1 SGHTA, CDR2 FQGNSA.

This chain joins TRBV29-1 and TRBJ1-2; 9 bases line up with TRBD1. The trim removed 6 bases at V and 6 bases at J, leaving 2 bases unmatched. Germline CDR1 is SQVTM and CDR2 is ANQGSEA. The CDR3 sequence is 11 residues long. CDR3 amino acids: CSVQGADGYTF. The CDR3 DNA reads TGCAGCGTACAGGGGGCGGATGGCTACACCTTC.